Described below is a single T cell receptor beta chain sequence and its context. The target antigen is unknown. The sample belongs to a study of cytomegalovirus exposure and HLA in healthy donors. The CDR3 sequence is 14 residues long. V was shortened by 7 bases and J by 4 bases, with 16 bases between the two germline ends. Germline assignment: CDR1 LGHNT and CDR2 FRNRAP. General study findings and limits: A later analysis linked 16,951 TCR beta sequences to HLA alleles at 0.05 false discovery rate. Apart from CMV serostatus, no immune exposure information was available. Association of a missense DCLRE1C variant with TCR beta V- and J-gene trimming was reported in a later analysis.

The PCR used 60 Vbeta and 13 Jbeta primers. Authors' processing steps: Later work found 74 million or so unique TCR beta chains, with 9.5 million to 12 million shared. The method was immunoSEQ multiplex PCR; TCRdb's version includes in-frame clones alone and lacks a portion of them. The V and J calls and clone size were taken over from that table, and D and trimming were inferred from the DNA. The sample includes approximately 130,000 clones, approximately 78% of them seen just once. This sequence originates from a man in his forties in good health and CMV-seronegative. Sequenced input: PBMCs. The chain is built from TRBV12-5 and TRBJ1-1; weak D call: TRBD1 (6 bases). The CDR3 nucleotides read TGTGCTAGTGAGGCGGGGGCGGCGGGCACTGAAGCTTTCTTT. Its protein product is CASEAGAAGTEAFF.